These 17 T cell receptor beta chains were all obtained from the same sample, sequenced in a study of spatial heterogeneity in lung cancer. Time point in this sample: sample taken at primary tumor resection. Unsorted whole RNA from tumor, nontumor lung or frozen PBMC underwent sequencing. TCRdb analysed the 5' RACE reads with MiXCR anew, one entry per CDR3 protein. The profile covers roughly 70,000 distinct CDR3 sequences, with about an eighth appearing a single time and roughly 6.7% taken by the ten largest. Sequenced here: PBMCs, sampled at surgery. These receptors all stem from a male donor with early-stage non-small cell lung cancer.

This chain connects TRBV18 to TRBJ2-7, with TRBD2 identical over 8 bases. Germline V gives CDR1 KGHSH, CDR2 LQKENI. CDR3 size: 18 residues. Germline trimming cut 3 bases from V and 2 bases from J; bases unmatched to any gene: 15. DNA for the CDR3: TGTGCCAGCTCACCGAAGGACTTTGGTAGCGGGGCTACCTACGAGCAGTACTTC. Protein product: CASSPKDFGSGATYEQYF.

The chain joins TRBV6-1 to TRBJ2-7; 7 nucleotides agree with TRBD1. V shed 10 bases and J 2 bases; nucleotides not matched to a gene: 8. In germline, CDR1 is MNHNS, CDR2 SASEGT. This CDR3 region has 13 residues. The CDR3 DNA reads as TGTGCCACAAGTTCCAGGGGGACCTACGAGCAGTACTTC. Protein product: CATSSRGTYEQYF.

V and J are TRBV4-3 and TRBJ1-3, with D tentatively TRBD1 (6 bases). CDR3 length: 15 residues. Trimming shortened V by 2 bases and J by 8 bases, and 16 bases separated the two germline ends. CDR1 is LGHNA, CDR2 YSLEER, per germline. The CDR3 nucleotides read TGCGCCAGCAGCCAATTGGGACTATACAGGGACACCATATATTTT. As protein: CASSQLGLYRDTIYF.

This clonotype was counted between two and nine times. This chain connects TRBV27 to TRBJ2-1; 11 bases match TRBD2. Germline trimming cut 5 bases from V and 6 bases from J; bases unmatched to any gene: 6. This CDR3 comprises 15 residues. Germline-derived CDR1 and CDR2 are MNHEY and SMNVEV (reference sequence). DNA of the CDR3: TGTGCCAGCAGTCTACTAGCGGGAGTTGTCAATGAGCAGTTCTTC. Translated, it gives CASSLLAGVVNEQFF.

V and J are TRBV12-3 or TRBV12-4 and TRBJ2-1, with TRBD2 matching 7 bases. With 0 bases clipped from V and 6 bases from J, the junction kept 5 bases outside the gene matches. The CDR3 is 15 amino acids. The CDR3 DNA reads as TGTGCCAGCAGTTTAGCGGGAGGGTACCCCAATGAGCAGTTCTTC. Amino acids: CASSLAGGYPNEQFF.

The rearrangement joins TRBV5-6 to TRBJ2-3; D is undetermined. Trimming removed 0 bases at V and 3 bases at J, with 5 bases between. This CDR3 spans 13 amino acids. Germline V gene lookup returns CDR1 SGHDT and CDR2 YYEEEE. CDR3 in DNA: TGTGCCAGCAGCTTGGACGGGACAGATACGCAGTATTTT. Encoded protein: CASSLDGTDTQYF.

The chain combines TRBV10-2 with TRBJ1-5; D uncertain. This CDR3 spans 14 amino acids. V lost 2 bases and J lost 6, with 11 bases in between. Germline-derived CDR1 and CDR2 are WSHSY and SAAADI. This chain's CDR3 is CASSERVPPQPQHF. In DNA form, the CDR3 reads TGCGCCAGCAGTGAGCGGGTACCCCCTCAGCCCCAGCATTTT.

This clonotype has a count of ten or more. The chain links TRBV20-1 to TRBJ2-1, with D tentatively TRBD2 (5 bases). This CDR3 has 14 amino acids. Per the germline V gene, CDR1 is DFQATT and CDR2 is SNEGSKA (reference sequence). Deletions cut 2 bases from V and 4 bases from J, with 12 bases between. The CDR3 here is CSARWTGPYNEQFF. CDR3 DNA: TGCAGTGCTAGATGGACTGGCCCTTACAATGAGCAGTTCTTC.

This clonotype has just a few counts. V and J are TRBV20-1 and TRBJ2-3; 8 positions match TRBD1. V was pared by 0 bases and J by 5 bases, with 4 bases of the junction left unmatched. Germline CDR1 and CDR2: DFQATT and SNEGSKA (reference sequence). The CDR3 sequence is 14 residues long. CDR3 DNA sequence: TGCAGTGCTAGAGACAGGGGGCGCCGAGATACGCAGTATTTT. It specifies CSARDRGRRDTQYF.

Ten or more counts support this clonotype. The chain is built from TRBV5-1 and TRBJ2-7; 9 nucleotides agree with TRBD1. Germline CDR1 reads SGHRS; CDR2 reads YFSETQ. After removal of 3 bases from V and 9 bases from J, the junction contained 13 bases not matched to a gene. This CDR3 is 15 amino acids long. CDR3 nucleotide sequence: TGCGCCAGCAGCTACGGACAGGGGCCGTCCGAGGGGCAGTACTTC. This gives the protein CASSYGQGPSEGQYF.

The rearrangement uses TRBV5-1 and TRBJ2-7; 11 bases match TRBD2. The CDR3 length is 15 residues. V gave up 4 bases and J gave up 6 bases; unmatched junction bases: 9. CDR1 SGHRS and CDR2 YFSETQ come from the germline V gene. This chain's CDR3 is CASSPGTSGQVEQYF. Here the CDR3 DNA reads TGCGCCAGCAGCCCCGGGACTAGCGGACAAGTCGAGCAGTACTTC.

As for this clonotype: It is likely a read error, because the conserved phenylalanine at the end of the CDR3 is missing. The chain is built from TRBV3-1 and TRBJ2-5; possibly TRBD1 for D (6 bases). The CDR3 runs 15 residues. CDR1 and CDR2 from the germline V gene are LGHDT and YNNKEL (reference sequence). V was pared by 3 bases and J by 1 base, with 12 bases between. As DNA, the CDR3 is TGTGCCAGCAGCCATCATGGACAGATCCAAGAGACCCAGTACTCC. This gives the protein CASSHHGQIQETQYS.

The rearrangement links TRBV7-2 to TRBJ2-4, with D unresolved. V was shortened by 0 bases and J by 1 base, with 13 bases between the two germline ends. The CDR3 covers 17 residues. CDR1 is SGHTA, CDR2 FQGNSA, per germline. Here the CDR3 reads CASSLAVFSVAKNIQYF. Here the CDR3 DNA reads TGTGCCAGCAGCTTAGCGGTGTTCTCCGTTGCCAAAAACATTCAGTACTTC.

The table lists this clonotype with many counts. This chain uses TRBV14 with TRBJ2-3, with unresolved D. CDR3 size: 15 residues. Per the germline V gene, CDR1 is SGHDN and CDR2 is FVKESK. The V gene lost 1 base and the J gene lost 0 bases, with 8 bases spanning the gap. The CDR3, as DNA: TGTGCCAGCAGCCAAGGAGCCACTAGCACAGATACGCAGTATTTT. This codes for CASSQGATSTDTQYF.

This clonotype ranks as medium-sized. This sequence joins TRBV7-9 and TRBJ1-1; D remains unclear. This CDR3 comprises 14 residues. Between the trimmed V and J ends, which lost 0 bases and 3 bases, there was a span of 8 bases. Germline CDR1 SEHNR, CDR2 FQNEAQ (reference sequence). The CDR3 sequence is CASSLASADTEAFF. In DNA, the CDR3 is TGTGCCAGCAGCTTAGCTTCGGCGGACACTGAAGCTTTCTTT.

The table lists this clonotype with a few counts. The rearrangement joins TRBV29-1 to TRBJ1-1; D is possibly TRBD1 (5 bases). The V gene lost 1 base and the J gene lost 0 bases, with 9 bases spanning the gap. This CDR3 region has 14 residues. CDR1 and CDR2 from the germline V gene are SQVTM and ANQGSEA. CDR3 loop: CSVEGGAMNTEAFF. The CDR3 DNA reads as TGCAGCGTTGAAGGTGGGGCCATGAACACTGAAGCTTTCTTT.

J is TRBJ2-7 and V is TRBV6-6; possible D gene TRBD2, 5 bases. Deletions cut 7 bases from V and 2 bases from J, with 21 bases between. Per the germline V gene, CDR1 is MNHNY and CDR2 is SVGAGI (reference sequence). The CDR3 contains 16 residues. The CDR3 DNA follows: TGTGCCAGCAAGCCCGATAGAGCAGGAGGTCCCTACGAGCAGTACTTC. Translation gives CASKPDRAGGPYEQYF.